These 4 T cell receptor beta chains were sequenced from one sample in a study of T-cell reconstitution after alpha-beta-depleted transplantation in children. Unique molecular identifiers were used to barcode this TCRbeta library. From the PCR reads, TCRdb called clonotypes with MiXCR, one entry per CDR3 protein. The table has approximately 520,000 distinct CDR3 sequences, about an eighth seen once. Sequenced here: PBMCs, mostly from graft donor cells, sampled 180 days after TCRalphabeta/CD19-depleted stem cell transplant. These receptor sequences come from a female patient between 2 and 15 years old who had a stem cell transplant for aplastic anemia, so the T cells may come from the graft donor.

J is TRBJ2-7 and V is TRBV6-5; TRBD2 matches 8 bases. This CDR3 region has 16 residues. Germline V gene sequence: CDR1 MNHEY, CDR2 SVGAGI. V lost 0 bases, J lost 3 bases, and 7 bases stayed unmatched. As DNA, the CDR3 is TGTGCCAGCAGTTACTCGACGTCTAGCGGGTTCTACGAGCAGTACTTC. Encoded protein: CASSYSTSSGFYEQYF.

The chain has TRBV10-3 and TRBJ2-7; TRBD2 might be the D (5 bases). V gave up 9 bases and J gave up 0 bases, with 18 bases separating them. The CDR3 consists of 15 residues. Per germline, CDR1 ENHRY and CDR2 SYGVKD. In DNA, the CDR3 is TGTGCCATTCGCCTGGCGGGCCGGCCCTCCTACGAGCAGTACTTC. This translates into CAIRLAGRPSYEQYF.

This clonotype was observed a few times. V is TRBV5-1 and J is TRBJ2-1, with 7 bases that match TRBD2. Germline trimming cut 0 bases from V and 7 bases from J; bases unmatched to any gene: 10. The CDR3 contains 16 residues. CDR1 is SGHRS and CDR2 is YFSETQ in the germline V gene. The CDR3 spells CASSLGYWRERNEQFF. In DNA form, the CDR3 reads TGCGCCAGCAGCTTGGGGTACTGGCGGGAGCGGAATGAGCAGTTCTTC.

This sequence joins TRBV6-2 or TRBV6-3 and TRBJ2-1; 9 bases map to TRBD1. The V gene end was trimmed by 11 bases and the J gene end by 5 bases; junction bases not matched to a gene: 16. There are 16 residues in the CDR3. CDR1 is MNHEY, CDR2 SVGEGT, per germline. CDR3 nucleotides: TGTGCCGGAGGGACAGGGTACGGGAGATTCAACAATGAGCAGTTCTTC. This encodes CAGGTGYGRFNNEQFF.